This T cell receptor beta chain is from a study of blood T cell repertoires in COVID-19. Study information: The origin of the acute and convalescent COVID-19 samples was the United States, Italy and Spain. T cells, B-cell-depleted T cells, or PBMCs supplied cDNA or gDNA.

This CDR3 is built from 15 residues. The repertoire was sequenced with immunoSEQ multiplex PCR; TCRdb's copy has only in-frame clones and lacks some. The table lists about 67,000 clones, about nine tenths of them singletons. The sample was peripheral blood. The chain has TRBV21-1 and TRBJ2-1; TRBD2 is the table's D call and was not checked against the DNA. TRBV21-1 is shown as a pseudogene. This TCR derives from a man in his fifties or sixties with active COVID-19. The CDR3 protein is CASSILAGDYNEQFF. Here the CDR3 DNA reads TGTGCCAGCAGCATACTAGCGGGAGACTACAATGAGCAGTTCTTC.